These T cell receptor beta chains were read from a single sample in a study of shared clonotypes between healthy human individuals. Generated by immunoSEQ multiplex PCR, the TCRdb table keeps only in-frame clones and is missing some. The sample shows some 240,000 clones, over 50% of them seen only once. The material sequenced was memory CD4+ T cells sorted from blood. Source of these receptors: a man aged 30 to 39 in good health. The CDR3 runs from the conserved cysteine through the conserved F or W. The D gene is left open where the match is weak. For some rows the clone size is stated as once, few or many, or as a class when expanded; others skip it.

TRBJ2-3 once NA TRBV27 TGTGCCAGCAGTGAAGGGTGGACAGATACGCAGTATTTT CASSEGWTDTQYF
TRBJ2-1 NA TRBD2 TRBV5-1 TGCGCCAGCAGCCCCGGGACTAGCTTATGGGATGAGCAGTTCTTC CASSPGTSLWDEQFF
TRBJ2-1 few NA TRBV13 TGTGCCAGCAGCTTAACTCTGAACAATGAGCAGTTCTTC CASSLTLNNEQFF
TRBJ2-7 NA TRBD1 TRBV2 TGTGCCAGCGCCGGGACAGGGGGCTTGGGGGAGCAGTACTTC CASAGTGGLGEQYF
TRBJ1-5 NA NA TRBV2 TGTGCCAGCAGTGTTTGGGAAGGTCAGCCCCAGCATTTT CASSVWEGQPQHF
TRBJ2-1 NA NA TRBV9 TGTGCCAGCAGCGTACAGGACGTCGCCTACAATGAGCAGTTCTTC CASSVQDVAYNEQFF
TRBJ2-3 NA NA TRBV6-1 TGTGCCAGCTGGGGGGCTTTAGCCCCCACAGATACGCAGTATTTT CASWGALAPTDTQYF
TRBJ2-5 few TRBD2 TRBV5-4 TGTGCCACCACGGGGGGTTCTCTGGAGACCCAGTACTTC CATTGGSLETQYF
TRBJ2-3 NA TRBD1 TRBV23-1 TGCGCCAGCAGCCCTAATCGGGACAGGGCGACAGATACGCAGTATTTT CASSPNRDRATDTQYF
TRBJ2-7 NA NA TRBV7-7 TGTGCTAGCAGCTCGGGTAGGGGGGACGAGCAGTACTTC CASSSGRGDEQYF